This T cell receptor (beta chain) was captured by sequencing in a study of blood T cell repertoires in COVID-19. Background on the study: The United States, Italy and Spain provided the acute and convalescent COVID-19 samples.

Only in-frame clones appear in the TCRdb table, and some are missing; sequencing was by immunoSEQ multiplex PCR. Among 200,000 to 250,000 clones, 84% were seen once, and the ten largest hold 1.5% to 2%. Germline values: CDR1 SGHRS, CDR2 YFSETQ. This CDR3 comprises 14 residues. Trimming removed 0 bases from V and 2 bases from J, with 6 bases in between. The source material was PBMCs or T cells enriched from blood (not recorded which). The TCR was taken from a man aged 60 to 69 who had recovered from COVID-19. The chain recombines TRBV5-1 with TRBJ1-3; maybe TRBD1 (5 bases). In nucleotides, the CDR3 is TGCGCCAGCAGCTTGGGGGGCACTGGAAACACCATATATTTT. Protein product: CASSLGGTGNTIYF.